Below are 22 T cell receptor beta chains sequenced from a single sample in a study of T cells in localized non-small cell lung cancer. Profiled with immunoSEQ multiplex PCR; TCRdb holds only in-frame clones, not every one. The repertoire holds under 8,000 clones, with approximately 93% as singletons. This specimen consisted of peripheral blood, obtained before any cancer treatment. Receptors originate from a woman aged 40-69 years with stage I lung adenocarcinoma.

V is TRBV5-5 and J is TRBJ1-5; D not certain. The CDR3 spans 13 residues. Germline CDR1 SGHKS, CDR2 YYEKEE (reference sequence). Between the trimmed V and J ends, which lost 3 bases and 3 bases, there was a span of 7 bases. This chain's CDR3 is CASSSSNNQPQHF. CDR3 nucleotide sequence: TGTGCCAGCAGCTCCTCAAACAATCAGCCCCAGCATTTT.

This clone appeared a single time. This chain links TRBV18 with TRBJ1-1; no clear D gene. This CDR3 spans 14 amino acids. The V gene's germline CDR1 is KGHSH and CDR2 LQKENI. Trimming removed 5 bases from V and 1 base from J, with 11 bases in between. The CDR3 DNA reads as TGTGCCAGCTCATCAGAGGTTGGGAACACTGAAGCTTTCTTT. The encoded protein is CASSSEVGNTEAFF.

The chain has TRBV6-1 and TRBJ2-5; tentatively, D is TRBD1 or TRBD2 (5 bases each). This CDR3 has 14 amino acids. Looked up from germline, CDR1 is MNHNS and CDR2 is SASEGT. Trimming shortened V by 1 base and J by 5 bases, and 11 bases separated the two germline ends. DNA of the CDR3: TGTGCCAGCAGTGAAGGAGGGGTAGGGGAGACCCAGTACTTC. This sequence encodes CASSEGGVGETQYF.

For the CDR3, the DNA is TGTGCCAGCAGCTTTAACGAGGATGAAAAACTGTTTTTT. Amino acids: CASSFNEDEKLFF. The rearrangement links TRBV11-2 to TRBJ1-4; D is unresolved. The CDR3 is 13 residues long. Trimming took 3 bases from V and 6 from J, leaving 8 bases between them. Looked up from germline, CDR1 is SGHAT and CDR2 is FQNNGV.

The chain employs TRBV29-1 and TRBJ2-7, with a possible D match to TRBD2 (7 bases). Germline V gene data show CDR1 as SQVTM and CDR2 as ANQGSEA. Trimming took off 7 bases at V and 3 bases at J, with 16 bases between the two ends. The CDR3 loop spans 13 amino acids. The CDR3 nucleotides are TGCAGCGCCACGGGGGGCAGGATCTACGAGCAGTACTTC. It encodes CSATGGRIYEQYF.

Here the CDR3 DNA reads TGCAGCGTCTCGGGACTAGCGGGGAGTCAATACGAGCAGTACTTC. As protein: CSVSGLAGSQYEQYF. The chain carries TRBV29-1 and TRBJ2-7; 13 positions match TRBD2. This CDR3 is 15 amino acids long. V was clipped by 6 bases and J by 4 bases; unmatched bases: 9. Germline CDR1 SQVTM, CDR2 ANQGSEA.

The chain carries TRBV29-1 and TRBJ2-4; D gene ambiguous. Germline CDR1 SQVTM, CDR2 ANQGSEA. V lost 2 bases to trimming and J lost 3 bases, with 14 bases between them. This CDR3 region has 15 residues. The CDR3 region is CSVEKPLGDKNIQYF. CDR3 nucleotides: TGCAGCGTTGAAAAACCCCTCGGTGACAAAAACATTCAGTACTTC.

The chain employs TRBV5-6 and TRBJ2-1, with TRBD2 as a possible D gene (5 bases). Germline V gene sequence: CDR1 SGHDT, CDR2 YYEEEE. V lost 6 bases to trimming and J lost 6 bases, with 22 bases between them. The CDR3 extends over 16 amino acids. CDR3 DNA: TGTGCCAGCACCGCGACCCTTCGCGGAGGACCCAATGAGCAGTTCTTC. It is translated as CASTATLRGGPNEQFF.

This clone came up once. V and J are TRBV9 and TRBJ2-3; the D is unclear. Looked up from germline, CDR1 is SGDLS and CDR2 is YYNGEE. CDR3 length: 12 residues. V was shortened by 7 bases and J by 2 bases, with 8 bases between the two germline ends. DNA of the CDR3: TGTGCCAGCGGGGTATCCACAGATACGCAGTATTTT. Residues: CASGVSTDTQYF.

V and J are TRBV5-1 and TRBJ2-5; tentative D call: TRBD2 (6 bases). The length of the CDR3 is 15 residues. CDR1 SGHRS and CDR2 YFSETQ come from the germline V gene. V was clipped by 4 bases and J by 1 base, with 14 bases between them. CDR3 bases: TGCGCCAGCAGCCCCCCCGCGGGGACCCAAGAGACCCAGTACTTC. This translates into CASSPPAGTQETQYF. The full variable domain, completed using reference TRBV5-1 and TRBJ2-5, is KAGVTQTPRYLIKTRGQQVTLSCSPISGHRSVSWYQQTPGQGLQFLFEYFSETQRNKGNFPGRFSGRQFSNSRSEMNVSTLELGDSALYLCASSPPAGTQETQYFGPGTRLLVL.

The chain carries TRBV5-4 and TRBJ2-5; tentative D call: TRBD1 (5 bases). The germline V gene encodes CDR1 SGHNT and CDR2 YYREEE (reference sequence). V was cut by 0 bases and J by 5 bases, with 11 bases left in between. CDR3 size: 14 residues. CDR3 nucleotide sequence: TGTGCCAGCAGCTTGGCCCAGGGCCTGGAGACCCAGTACTTC. It yields the protein CASSLAQGLETQYF.

The V gene is TRBV6-5, the J gene TRBJ1-1; D possibly corresponds to TRBD1 (6 bases). The CDR3 runs to 15 residues. CDR1 and CDR2 from the germline V gene are MNHEY and SVGAGI. Trimming stripped 9 bases from V and 7 bases from J, with 24 bases between. This CDR3 reads CASSRGGASRVEAFF. The DNA of the CDR3 is TGTGCCAGTTCCCGTGGGGGGGCGTCTAGGGTTGAAGCTTTCTTT.

The chain is built from TRBV6-1 and TRBJ2-7; D gene ambiguous. CDR3 length: 14 amino acids. Trimming took off 6 bases at V and 2 bases at J, with 14 bases between the two ends. Germline loops: CDR1 MNHNS, CDR2 SASEGT. CDR3 sequence: CASSLLSTTYEQYF. The CDR3 DNA follows: TGTGCCAGCAGCCTACTGAGCACCACCTACGAGCAGTACTTC.

V gene TRBV29-1 combines with J gene TRBJ2-3; no firm D call. The ends were cut back, 3 bases at V and 4 bases at J, with 14 bases in the middle. The CDR3 contains 14 residues. Germline lookup yields CDR1 SQVTM and CDR2 ANQGSEA. As DNA, the CDR3 is TGCAGCGTTGATGCTAGTGGTGTCGCAGATACGCAGTATTTT. Its translation is CSVDASGVADTQYF.

The chain carries TRBV19 and TRBJ1-1; D gene ambiguous. V shed 5 bases and J shed 0 bases, with 4 bases lying between them. The CDR3 length is 12 residues. Germline values: CDR1 LNHDA, CDR2 SQIVND (reference sequence). CDR3 in DNA: TGTGCCAGTAGTCCTCTGAACACTGAAGCTTTCTTT. It translates to CASSPLNTEAFF.

This clone was detected a few times. For the CDR3, the DNA is TGTGCCAGCAGCTCACATCTTGGAGGACGATACGAGCAGTACTTC. This codes for CASSSHLGGRYEQYF. J is TRBJ2-7 and V is TRBV7-9; D perhaps matches TRBD2 (5 bases). Per the germline V gene, CDR1 is SEHNR and CDR2 is FQNEAQ (reference sequence). Trimming took off 4 bases at V and 4 bases at J, with 17 bases between the two ends. The CDR3 has 15 amino acids.

The V call is TRBV5-6, the J call TRBJ1-1; no firm D call. Trimming pared 1 base from V and 5 bases from J, leaving 12 bases between. The germline CDR1 and CDR2 sequences are SGHDT and YYEEEE. This CDR3 region has 14 residues. CDR3 nucleotide sequence: TGTGCCAGCAGCTTGCTCTCGGGAAGAACTGAAGCTTTCTTT. Its translation: CASSLLSGRTEAFF.

The J gene is TRBJ2-2, the V gene TRBV5-8; D may be TRBD1 (6 bases). Germline CDR1 SGHTS, CDR2 YDEGEE. The length of the CDR3 is 14 residues. The V and J ends lost 5 bases and 3 bases respectively, with 11 bases between them. The CDR3 nucleotides are TGTGCCAGCAGGGCCAGGGGACACACCGGGGAGCTGTTTTTT. Its translation: CASRARGHTGELFF.

This chain joins TRBV5-1 and TRBJ2-3; 8 nucleotides agree with TRBD2. Germline V gives CDR1 SGHRS, CDR2 YFSETQ. The CDR3 is 16 amino acids. Germline trimming cut 0 bases from V and 0 bases from J; bases unmatched to any gene: 3. The CDR3 region has the DNA TGCGCCAGCAGCTTGGGCCCTAGCGGGAGCACAGATACGCAGTATTTT. Its translation is CASSLGPSGSTDTQYF. Complete variable domain (other parts from reference TRBV5-1 and TRBJ2-3): KAGVTQTPRYLIKTRGQQVTLSCSPISGHRSVSWYQQTPGQGLQFLFEYFSETQRNKGNFPGRFSGRQFSNSRSEMNVSTLELGDSALYLCASSLGPSGSTDTQYFGPGTRLTVL.

In nucleotides, the CDR3 is TGCGCCAGCAGCTCGAACAGGAATGAAGCTTTCTTT. This translates into CASSSNRNEAFF. The chain employs TRBV5-1 and TRBJ1-1, with D possibly TRBD1 on 5 matching bases. V lost 3 bases to trimming and J lost 7 bases, with 10 bases between them. Germline V gene lookup returns CDR1 SGHRS and CDR2 YFSETQ. The CDR3 runs to 12 residues.

This clone was observed a handful of times. The chain is built from TRBV27 and TRBJ1-5; D unclear. V lost 6 bases and J lost 4, with 13 bases in between. CDR1 is MNHEY and CDR2 is SMNVEV in the germline V gene (reference sequence). The CDR3 consists of 14 residues. CDR3 DNA sequence: TGTGCCAGCAGCACCGGGAGACCTAATCAGCCCCAGCATTTT. Translating gives CASSTGRPNQPQHF.

The chain uses TRBV13 and TRBJ1-1; D perhaps matches TRBD1 (6 bases). This CDR3 region has 15 residues. V was pared by 2 bases and J by 5 bases, with 15 bases between. Germline V gene lookup returns CDR1 PRHDT and CDR2 FYEKMQ (reference sequence). CDR3 DNA sequence: TGTGCCAGCAGCTTAAGGGCACAGGGAGGGACTGAAGCTTTCTTT. Residues: CASSLRAQGGTEAFF.